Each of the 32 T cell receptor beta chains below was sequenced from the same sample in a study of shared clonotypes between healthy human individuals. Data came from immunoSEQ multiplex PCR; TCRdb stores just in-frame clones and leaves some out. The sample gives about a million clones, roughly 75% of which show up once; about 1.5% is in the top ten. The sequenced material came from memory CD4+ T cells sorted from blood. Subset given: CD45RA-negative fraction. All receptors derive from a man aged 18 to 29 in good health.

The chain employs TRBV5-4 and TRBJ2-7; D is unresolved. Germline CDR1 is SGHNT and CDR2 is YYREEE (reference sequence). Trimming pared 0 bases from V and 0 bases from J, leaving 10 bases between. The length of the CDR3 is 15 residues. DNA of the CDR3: TGTGCCAGCAGCTTGGAGGGTAGCTACTCCTACGAGCAGTACTTC. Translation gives CASSLEGSYSYEQYF.

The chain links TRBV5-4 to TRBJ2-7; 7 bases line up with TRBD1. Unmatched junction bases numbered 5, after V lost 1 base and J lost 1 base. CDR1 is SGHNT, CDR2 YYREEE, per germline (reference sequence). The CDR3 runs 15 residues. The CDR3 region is CASSLPGTASYEQYF. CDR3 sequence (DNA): TGTGCCAGCAGCTTGCCCGGGACAGCTTCCTACGAGCAGTACTTC.

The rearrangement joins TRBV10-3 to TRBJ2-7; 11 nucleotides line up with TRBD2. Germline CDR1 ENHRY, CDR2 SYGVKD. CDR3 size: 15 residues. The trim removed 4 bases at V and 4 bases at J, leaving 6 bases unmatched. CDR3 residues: CAISVSSGGHYEQYF. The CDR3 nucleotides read TGTGCCATCAGTGTATCTAGCGGGGGGCATTACGAGCAGTACTTC.

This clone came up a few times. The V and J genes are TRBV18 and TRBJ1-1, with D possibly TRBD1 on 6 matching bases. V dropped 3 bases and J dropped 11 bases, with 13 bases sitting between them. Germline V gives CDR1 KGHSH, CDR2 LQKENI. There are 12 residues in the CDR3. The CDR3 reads CASSPSGVGAFF. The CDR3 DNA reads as TGTGCCAGCTCACCCTCAGGGGTAGGGGCTTTCTTT.

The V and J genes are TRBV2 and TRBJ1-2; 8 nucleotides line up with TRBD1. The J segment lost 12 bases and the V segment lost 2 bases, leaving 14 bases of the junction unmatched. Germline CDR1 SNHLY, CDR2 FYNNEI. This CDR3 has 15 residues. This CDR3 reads CASSEYSGQGAGHTF. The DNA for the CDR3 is TGTGCCAGCAGTGAATATTCCGGGCAGGGGGCGGGTCACACCTTC.

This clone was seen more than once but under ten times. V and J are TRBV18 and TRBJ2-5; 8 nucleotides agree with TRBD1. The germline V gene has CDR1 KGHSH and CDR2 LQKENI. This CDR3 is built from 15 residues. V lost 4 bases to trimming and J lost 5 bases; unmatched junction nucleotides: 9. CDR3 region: CASSLGTGDAETQYF. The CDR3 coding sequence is TGTGCCAGCTCACTGGGGACAGGTGATGCGGAGACCCAGTACTTC.

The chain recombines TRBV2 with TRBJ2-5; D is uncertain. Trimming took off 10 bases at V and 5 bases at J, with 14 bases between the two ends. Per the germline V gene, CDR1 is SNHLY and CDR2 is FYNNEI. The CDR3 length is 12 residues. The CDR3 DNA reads TGTGCCAACAGCGCCCGTCCGGAGACCCAGTACTTC. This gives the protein CANSARPETQYF. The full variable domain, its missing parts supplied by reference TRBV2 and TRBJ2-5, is EPEVTQTPSHQVTQMGQEVILRCVPISNHLYFYWYRQILGQKVEFLVSFYNNEISEKSEIFDDQFSVERPDGSNFTLKIRSTKLEDSAMYFCANSARPETQYFGPGTRLLVL.

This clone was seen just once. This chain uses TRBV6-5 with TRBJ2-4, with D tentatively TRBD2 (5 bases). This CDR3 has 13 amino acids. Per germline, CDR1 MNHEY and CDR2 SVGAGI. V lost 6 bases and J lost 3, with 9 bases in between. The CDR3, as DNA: TGTGCCAGCAGCCCTGAGGGCAAAAACATTCAGTACTTC. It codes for CASSPEGKNIQYF.

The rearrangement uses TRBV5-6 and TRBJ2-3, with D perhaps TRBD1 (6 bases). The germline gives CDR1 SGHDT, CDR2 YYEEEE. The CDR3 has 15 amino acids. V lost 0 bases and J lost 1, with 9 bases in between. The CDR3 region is CASSLAPGGTDTQYF. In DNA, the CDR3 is TGTGCCAGCAGCTTGGCCCCAGGGGGCACAGATACGCAGTATTTT.

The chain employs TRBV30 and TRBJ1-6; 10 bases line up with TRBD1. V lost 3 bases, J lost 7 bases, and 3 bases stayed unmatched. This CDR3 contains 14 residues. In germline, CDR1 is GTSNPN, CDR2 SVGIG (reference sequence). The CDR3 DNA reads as TGTGCCTGGAGACTGGACAGGGGGAATTCACCCCTCCACTTT. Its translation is CAWRLDRGNSPLHF.

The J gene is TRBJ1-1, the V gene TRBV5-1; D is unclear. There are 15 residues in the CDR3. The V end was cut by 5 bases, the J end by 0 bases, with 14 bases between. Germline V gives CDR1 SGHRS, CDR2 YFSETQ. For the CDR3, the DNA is TGCGCCAGCAGAAAAGACCACCCCATGAACACTGAAGCTTTCTTT. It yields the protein CASRKDHPMNTEAFF.

DNA for the CDR3: TGTGCCAGTAGTATTGCTGGGGGGTTCTATGGCTACACCTTC. Its protein is CASSIAGGFYGYTF. The V gene is TRBV19, the J gene TRBJ1-2; tentatively, D is TRBD1 (5 bases). Per the germline V gene, CDR1 is LNHDA and CDR2 is SQIVND (reference sequence). The CDR3 totals 14 residues. Trimming left V 3 bases short and J 4 bases short, with 12 bases between. Full variable domain (remainder filled in from reference TRBV19 and TRBJ1-2): DGGITQSPKYLFRKEGQNVTLSCEQNLNHDAMYWYRQDPGQGLRLIYYSQIVNDFQKGDIAEGYSVSREKKESFPLTVTSAQKNPTAFYLCASSIAGGFYGYTFGSGTRLTVV.

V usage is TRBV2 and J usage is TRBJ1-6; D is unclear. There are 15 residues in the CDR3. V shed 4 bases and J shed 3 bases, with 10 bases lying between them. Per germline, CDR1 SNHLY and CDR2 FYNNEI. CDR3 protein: CASSGGRGYNSPLHF. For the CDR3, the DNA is TGTGCCAGCAGTGGAGGGCGGGGCTATAATTCACCCCTCCACTTT.

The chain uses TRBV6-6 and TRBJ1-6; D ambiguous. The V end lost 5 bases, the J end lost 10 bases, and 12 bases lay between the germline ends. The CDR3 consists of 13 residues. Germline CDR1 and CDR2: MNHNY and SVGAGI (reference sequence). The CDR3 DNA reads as TGTGCCAGCAGTGCTCGAGTTGCCTCACCCCTCCACTTT. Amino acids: CASSARVASPLHF.

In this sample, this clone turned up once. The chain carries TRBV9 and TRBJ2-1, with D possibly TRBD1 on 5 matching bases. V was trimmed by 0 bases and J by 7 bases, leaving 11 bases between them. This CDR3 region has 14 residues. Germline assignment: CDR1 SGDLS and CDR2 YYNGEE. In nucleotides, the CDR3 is TGTGCCAGCAGCGTAGACCCACAGGCTAATGAGCAGTTCTTC. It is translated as CASSVDPQANEQFF.

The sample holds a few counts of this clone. The CDR3 loop is CASRGRESTGELFF. The CDR3 nucleotides are TGTGCCAGCCGCGGCAGGGAAAGCACCGGGGAGCTGTTTTTT. The gene calls are TRBV6-4 and TRBJ2-2, with D perhaps matching TRBD1 (5 bases). CDR1 MRHNA and CDR2 SNTAGT come from the germline V gene. The CDR3 extends over 14 amino acids. V lost 8 bases, J lost 4 bases, and 14 bases lay in between.

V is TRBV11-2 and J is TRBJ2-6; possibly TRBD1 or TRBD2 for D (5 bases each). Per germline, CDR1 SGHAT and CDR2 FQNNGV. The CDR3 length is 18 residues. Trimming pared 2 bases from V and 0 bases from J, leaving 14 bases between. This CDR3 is CASSLYRRDASGANVLTF. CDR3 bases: TGTGCCAGCAGCTTATACCGACGGGACGCCTCTGGGGCCAACGTCCTGACTTTC.

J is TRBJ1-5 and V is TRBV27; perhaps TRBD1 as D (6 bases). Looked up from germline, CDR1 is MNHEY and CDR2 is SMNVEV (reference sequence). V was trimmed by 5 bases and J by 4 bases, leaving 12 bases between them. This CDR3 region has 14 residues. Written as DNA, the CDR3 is TGTGCCAGCAGTCCCCTTACAGGGAATCAGCCCCAGCATTTT. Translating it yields CASSPLTGNQPQHF.

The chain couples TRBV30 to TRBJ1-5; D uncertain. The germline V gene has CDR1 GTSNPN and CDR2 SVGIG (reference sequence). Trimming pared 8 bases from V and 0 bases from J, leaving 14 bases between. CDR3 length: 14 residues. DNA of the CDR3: TGTGCCGGCCGGTGGGGTCCTAGCAATCAGCCCCAGCATTTT. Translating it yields CAGRWGPSNQPQHF.

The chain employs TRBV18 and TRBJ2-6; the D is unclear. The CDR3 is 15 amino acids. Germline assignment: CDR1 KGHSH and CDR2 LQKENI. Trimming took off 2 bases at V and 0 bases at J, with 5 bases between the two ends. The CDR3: CASSPTLSGANVLTF. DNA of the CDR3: TGTGCCAGCTCACCAACCCTCTCTGGGGCCAACGTCCTGACTTTC. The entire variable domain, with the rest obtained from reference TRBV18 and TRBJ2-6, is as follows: NAGVMQNPRHLVRRRGQEARLRCSPMKGHSHVYWYRQLPEEGLKFMVYLQKENIIDESGMPKERFSAEFPKEGPSILRIQQVVRGDSAAYFCASSPTLSGANVLTFGAGSRLTVL.

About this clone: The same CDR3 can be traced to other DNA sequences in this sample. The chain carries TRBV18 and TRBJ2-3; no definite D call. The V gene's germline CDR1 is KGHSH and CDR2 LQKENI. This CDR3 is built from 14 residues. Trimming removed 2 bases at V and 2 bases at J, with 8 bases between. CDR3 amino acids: CASSPRSSTDTQYF. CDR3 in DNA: TGTGCCAGCTCACCAAGGAGCTCCACAGATACGCAGTATTTT.

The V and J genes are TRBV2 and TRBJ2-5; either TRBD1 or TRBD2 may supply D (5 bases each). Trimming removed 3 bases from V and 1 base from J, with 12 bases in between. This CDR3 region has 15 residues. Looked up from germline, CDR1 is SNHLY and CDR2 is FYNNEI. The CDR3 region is CASSEAGSFQETQYF. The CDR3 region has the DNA TGTGCCAGCAGTGAGGCAGGGAGCTTCCAAGAGACCCAGTACTTC.

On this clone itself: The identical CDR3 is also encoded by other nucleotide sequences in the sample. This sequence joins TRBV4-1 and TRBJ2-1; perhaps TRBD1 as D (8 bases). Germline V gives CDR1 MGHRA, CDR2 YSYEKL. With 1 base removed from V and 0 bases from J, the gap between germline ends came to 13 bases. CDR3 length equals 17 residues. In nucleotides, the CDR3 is TGCGCCAGCAGCCAAGGGGGGGGGACAGGCTCCTACAATGAGCAGTTCTTC. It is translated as CASSQGGGTGSYNEQFF.

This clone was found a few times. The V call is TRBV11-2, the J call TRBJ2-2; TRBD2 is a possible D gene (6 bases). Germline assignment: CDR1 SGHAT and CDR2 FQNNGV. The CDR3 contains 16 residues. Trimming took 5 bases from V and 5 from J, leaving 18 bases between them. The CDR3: CASSPTWLAGTGELFF. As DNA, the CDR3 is TGTGCCAGCAGCCCCACCTGGTTGGCGGGGACCGGGGAGCTGTTTTTT.

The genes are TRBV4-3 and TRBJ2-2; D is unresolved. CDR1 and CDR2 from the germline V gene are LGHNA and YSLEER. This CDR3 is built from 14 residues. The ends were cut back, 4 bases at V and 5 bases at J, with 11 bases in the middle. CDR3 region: CASSLDLGTGELFF. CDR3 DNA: TGCGCCAGCAGCCTGGACCTAGGAACCGGGGAGCTGTTTTTT.

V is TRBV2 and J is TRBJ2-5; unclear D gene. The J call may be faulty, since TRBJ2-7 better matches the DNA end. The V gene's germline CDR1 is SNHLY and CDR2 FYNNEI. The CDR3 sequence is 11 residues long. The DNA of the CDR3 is TGTGCCAGCAGTGATGGGGTCGAGCAGTACTTC. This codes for CASSDGVEQYF.

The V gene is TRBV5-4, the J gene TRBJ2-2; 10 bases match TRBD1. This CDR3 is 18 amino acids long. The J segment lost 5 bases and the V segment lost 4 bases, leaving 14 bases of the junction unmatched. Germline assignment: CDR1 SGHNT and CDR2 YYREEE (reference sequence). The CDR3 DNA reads TGTGCCAGCAGCCCGCCCCCGACAGGGGGCGGCTTGACCGGGGAGCTGTTTTTT. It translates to CASSPPPTGGGLTGELFF.

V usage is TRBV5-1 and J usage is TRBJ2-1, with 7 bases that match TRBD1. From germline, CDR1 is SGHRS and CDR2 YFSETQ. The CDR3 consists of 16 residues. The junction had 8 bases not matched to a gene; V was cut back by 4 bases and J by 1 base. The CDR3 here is CASSPGVQGSYNEQFF. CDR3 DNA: TGCGCCAGCAGCCCCGGGGTACAGGGGTCCTACAATGAGCAGTTCTTC.

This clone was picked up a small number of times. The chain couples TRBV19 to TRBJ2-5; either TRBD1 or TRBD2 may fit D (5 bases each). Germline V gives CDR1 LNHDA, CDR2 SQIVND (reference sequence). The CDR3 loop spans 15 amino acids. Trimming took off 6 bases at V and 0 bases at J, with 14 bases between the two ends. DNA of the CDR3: TGTGCCAGTAGAATACGGGGCCAGTACCAAGAGACCCAGTACTTC. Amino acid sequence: CASRIRGQYQETQYF.

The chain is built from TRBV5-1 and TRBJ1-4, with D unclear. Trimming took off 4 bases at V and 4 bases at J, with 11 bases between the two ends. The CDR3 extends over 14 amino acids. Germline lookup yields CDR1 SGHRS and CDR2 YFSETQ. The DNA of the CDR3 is TGCGCCAGCAGCCTCCGGGCCGATAATGAAAAACTGTTTTTT. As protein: CASSLRADNEKLFF. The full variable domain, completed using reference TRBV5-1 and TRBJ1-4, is KAGVTQTPRYLIKTRGQQVTLSCSPISGHRSVSWYQQTPGQGLQFLFEYFSETQRNKGNFPGRFSGRQFSNSRSEMNVSTLELGDSALYLCASSLRADNEKLFFGSGTQLSVL.

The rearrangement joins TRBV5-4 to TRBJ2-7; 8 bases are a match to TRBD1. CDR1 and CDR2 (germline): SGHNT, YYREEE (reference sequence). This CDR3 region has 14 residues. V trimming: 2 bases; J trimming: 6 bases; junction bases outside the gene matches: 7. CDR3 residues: CASSFDRGSGEQYF. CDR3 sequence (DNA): TGTGCCAGCAGCTTCGACAGGGGTTCGGGCGAGCAGTACTTC.

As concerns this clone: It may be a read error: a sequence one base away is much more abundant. CDR3: CASSLASGGNTEAFF. The CDR3 DNA follows: TGTGCCAGCAGCTTAGCCTCAGGGGGGAACACTGAAGCTTTCTTT. The chain uses TRBV7-2 and TRBJ1-1; 7 nucleotides match TRBD1. Trimming took 0 bases from V and 1 from J; bases not matched to a gene: 2. Germline CDR1 reads SGHTA; CDR2 reads FQGNSA. There are 15 residues in the CDR3.